The sequence of this TCR beta chain was determined in a study of CD8+ T cells in alopecia areata. Study-level points and caveats: More clonal than normal scalp was lesional scalp, particularly alopecia totalis/universalis.

Germline assignment: CDR1 SGHTA and CDR2 FQGNSA. V lost 5 bases, J lost 5 bases, and 5 bases stayed unmatched. The CDR3 totals 15 residues. Comments on this clone: The target antigen is unknown.

Alopecia areata patients had lesional scalp punch biopsies and peripheral blood taken from them. PBMCs were stained for CD3, CD4 and CD8, and CD4+ and CD8+ T cells were sorted. Extraction and reverse transcription of RNA yielded cDNA as the sequencing template. Clones were read by immunoSEQ multiplex PCR, and TCRdb kept only the in-frame ones, dropping some. The sample has roughly 130,000 clones, 50% to 60% seen once. The rearrangement links TRBV7-2 to TRBJ2-3; 12 bases map to TRBD2. This clonotype was sampled from a human donor with alopecia areata. The sample was CD4+ T cells sorted from blood, taken at week 0. In DNA form, the CDR3 reads TGTGCCAGCAGCGTACTACTAGCGGGGGGAGATACGCAGTATTTT. Amino acid sequence: CASSVLLAGGDTQYF.